These T cell receptor beta chains were read from a single sample in a study of molecular identifiers for immune sequencing clone quantification. TCRdb reprocessed the PCR reads with MiXCR, giving one entry per CDR3 protein. The data hold about 640,000 distinct CDR3 sequences, with about 20% observed a single time. What was sequenced was naive CD8+ T cells from blood, with Jurkat cell RNA spiked in. These receptors originate from a human donor in good health. Some libraries in this study had Jurkat cell RNA spiked in. Both conserved end residues are part of each CDR3. The D gene is left open where the match is weak. For some rows the clone size is stated as once, few or many, or as a class when expanded; others skip it.

V gene	clone size	J gene	D gene	CDR3 length	CDR3 DNA	CDR3 protein
TRBV4-1	many	TRBJ2-6	.	18	TGCGCCAGCAGCCAAGGGATCAATACAGGAACCGGGGCCAACGTCCTGACTTTC	CASSQGINTGTGANVLTF
TRBV7-9	many	TRBJ2-7	.	15	TGTGCCAGCAGCCCCCGGGACACCGACTTCTACGAGCAGTACTTC	CASSPRDTDFYEQYF
TRBV4-3	many	TRBJ2-3	.	18	TGCGCCAGCAGCCAAGAGAGGTGGGGGCCCGATACCACAGATACGCAGTATTTT	CASSQERWGPDTTDTQYF
TRBV7-9	.	TRBJ2-1	.	16	TGTGCCAGCAGCCCGCTATCTTGGGTAGACTACAATGAGCAGTTCTTC	CASSPLSWVDYNEQFF
TRBV2	few	TRBJ1-2	TRBD1	14	TGTGCCAGCGGCAACAGGGGGATTGGCTATGGCTACACCTTC	CASGNRGIGYGYTF
TRBV19	few	TRBJ2-4	TRBD2	12	TGTGCCAGTAGCCCCGGGGGGGGCATTCAGTACTTC	CASSPGGGIQYF
TRBV7-2	many	TRBJ1-6	.	15	TGTGCCAGCAGCTTAGAAGGGGGGTTTTATTCACCCCTCCACTTT	CASSLEGGFYSPLHF
TRBV6-2/TRBV6-3	.	TRBJ1-6	.	19	TGTGCCAGCAGATCGGACGCGTTCGGGGAGGGCTCCTATAATTCACCCCTCCACTTT	CASRSDAFGEGSYNSPLHF
TRBV19	.	TRBJ1-5	TRBD1	18	TGTGCCAGTAGTATAGGGATATTAGGGACAGGGGGGTTGGAGCCCCAGCATTTT	CASSIGILGTGGLEPQHF
TRBV19	.	TRBJ2-1	TRBD2	17	TGTGCCAGTAGTATTAGTAATAGCGGGTATTCCTACAATGAGCAGTTCTTC	CASSISNSGYSYNEQFF
TRBV12-3/TRBV12-4	.	TRBJ2-3	.	15	TGTGCCAGCAGTCCGCTGGAGCGGGTGTCTCATACGCAGTATTTT	CASSPLERVSHTQYF
TRBV7-8	many	TRBJ2-7	.	16	TGTGCCAGCAGCCTATGGGAGGGGGCTGGGACCTACGAGCAGTACTTC	CASSLWEGAGTYEQYF
TRBV11-2	many	TRBJ2-1	TRBD1	16	TGTGCCAGCAGCTCAGGGTTGGGACAGGCAGTAAATGAGCAGTTCTTC	CASSSGLGQAVNEQFF
TRBV28	many	TRBJ2-3	.	14	TGTGCCAGCAGTTTTCGATTGAACGTGGATACGCAGTATTTT	CASSFRLNVDTQYF
TRBV7-9	many	TRBJ1-1	.	12	TGTGCGTACAAGGGGGGCTCCACTGAAGCTTTCTTT	CAYKGGSTEAFF
TRBV23-1	few	TRBJ2-2	TRBD1	15	TGCGCCAGCAGTCGACGGACAGGGGACACCGGGGAGCTGTTTTTT	CASSRRTGDTGELFF
TRBV12-3/TRBV12-4	many	TRBJ1-1	TRBD1	14	TGTGCCAGCAGTTTCCAGTCAGGGGGGGCTGAAGCTTTCTTT	CASSFQSGGAEAFF
TRBV29-1	many	TRBJ2-2	.	13	TGCAGCGTTGAGCGGACCCTCACCGGGGAGCTGTTTTTT	CSVERTLTGELFF
TRBV7-9	.	TRBJ1-2	TRBD1	16	TGTGCCAGCAGCTCGGCGGGACAGGAAACTAACTATGGCTACACCTTC	CASSSAGQETNYGYTF
TRBV6-2/TRBV6-3	few	TRBJ2-5	TRBD1	15	TGTGCCAGCAGTCAGGACAGGGCAATTCAAGAGACCCAGTACTTC	CASSQDRAIQETQYF
TRBV6-6	many	TRBJ2-7	TRBD2	14	TGTGCCAGCAGTTTAGGGCGGGAGGGTTACGAGCAGTACTTC	CASSLGREGYEQYF
TRBV19	many	TRBJ2-1	TRBD2	15	TGTGCCAGTAGACGCGGGGGGGGGTCCTACAATGAGCAGTTCTTC	CASRRGGGSYNEQFF
TRBV7-9	many	TRBJ2-5	.	15	TGTGCCAGCAGCTTAGCCCAGGGATTCGAGGAGACCCAGTACTTC	CASSLAQGFEETQYF
TRBV9	few	TRBJ1-6	.	16	TGTGCCAGCAGCCGCGGGTGGGGGGAATTGGTTTCACCCCTCCACTTT	CASSRGWGELVSPLHF
TRBV4-1	.	TRBJ2-7	.	18	TGCGCCAGCAGCCAGGGGCCTAGCGAGCAGCAGATAATCTACGAGCAGTACTTC	CASSQGPSEQQIIYEQYF
TRBV7-9	many	TRBJ2-3	.	13	TGTGCCAGCAGCGGGGGAGAGACAGATACGCAGTATTTT	CASSGGETDTQYF
TRBV11-2	many	TRBJ1-1	TRBD1	15	TGTGCCAGCAGCTTTCACCAGGGGGATGGCACTGAAGCTTTCTTT	CASSFHQGDGTEAFF
TRBV7-9	.	TRBJ2-2	.	17	TGTGCCAGCAGCCACCATCTTGGGCTCGCGAACACCGGGGAGCTGTTTTTT	CASSHHLGLANTGELFF